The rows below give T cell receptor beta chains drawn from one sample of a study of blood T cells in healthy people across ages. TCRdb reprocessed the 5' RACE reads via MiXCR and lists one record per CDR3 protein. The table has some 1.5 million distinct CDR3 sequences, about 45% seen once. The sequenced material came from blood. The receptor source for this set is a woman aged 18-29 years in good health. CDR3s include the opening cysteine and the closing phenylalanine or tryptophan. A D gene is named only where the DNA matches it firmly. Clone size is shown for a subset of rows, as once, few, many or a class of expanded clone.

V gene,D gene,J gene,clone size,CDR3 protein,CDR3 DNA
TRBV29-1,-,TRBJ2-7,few,CSVGPAGSYEQYF,TGCAGCGTTGGACCCGCTGGGTCCTACGAGCAGTACTTC
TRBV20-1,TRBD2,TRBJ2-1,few,CSARDGRAYNEQFF,TGCAGTGCTAGAGACGGGAGGGCCTACAATGAGCAGTTCTTC
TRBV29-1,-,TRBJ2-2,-,CSVERARNTGELFF,TGCAGCGTTGAAAGGGCCCGCAACACCGGGGAGCTGTTTTTT
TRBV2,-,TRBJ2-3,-,CARRSGSGVPPDTQYF,TGTGCCAGAAGATCCGGGTCAGGAGTACCCCCAGATACGCAGTATTTT
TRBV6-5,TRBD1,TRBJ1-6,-,CASSFTTGNSPLHF,TGTGCCAGCAGTTTCACGACAGGGAATTCACCCCTCCACTTT
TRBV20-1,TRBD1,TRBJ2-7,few,CSARDPDRYEQYF,TGCAGTGCTAGAGATCCGGACAGGTACGAGCAGTACTTC
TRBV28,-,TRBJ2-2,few,CASSVSGHNTGELFF,TGTGCCAGCAGTGTCTCGGGACACAACACCGGGGAGCTGTTTTTT
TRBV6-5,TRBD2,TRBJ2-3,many,CASSRLAGFTDTQYF,TGTGCCAGCAGTCGGCTAGCGGGGTTCACAGATACGCAGTATTTT
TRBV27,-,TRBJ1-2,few,CASSLSGSISGYTF,TGTGCCAGCAGTTTATCCGGGTCCATATCTGGCTACACCTTC
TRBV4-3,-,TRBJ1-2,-,CASSPGRLANYGYTF,TGCGCCAGCAGCCCGGGACGCTTAGCTAACTATGGCTACACCTTC
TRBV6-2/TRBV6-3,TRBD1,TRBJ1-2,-,CASSLRYRGLYGYTF,TGTGCCAGCAGTCTACGATACAGGGGGCTCTATGGCTACACCTTC
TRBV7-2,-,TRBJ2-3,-,CASSLEPEPSTDTQYF,TGTGCCAGCAGCTTAGAGCCGGAACCTAGCACAGATACGCAGTATTTT
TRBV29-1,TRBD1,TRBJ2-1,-,CSVLLTTGGAYSAQFF,TGCAGCGTTCTTCTGACGACAGGGGGCGCCTACAGTGCGCAGTTCTTT
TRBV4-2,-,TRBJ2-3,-,CASSQGDKTSTDTQYF,TGTGCCAGCAGCCAAGGGGACAAGACTAGCACAGATACGCAGTATTTT
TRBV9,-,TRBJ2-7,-,CASSVDLGFYEQYF,TGTGCCAGCAGCGTAGATCTCGGGTTCTACGAGCAGTACTTC
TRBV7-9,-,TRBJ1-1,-,CASSFTGDYTEAFF,TGTGCCAGCAGCTTTACCGGGGATTACACTGAAGCTTTCTTT
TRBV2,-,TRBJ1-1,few,CASRQWGTEAFF,TGTGCCAGCAGACAATGGGGTACTGAAGCTTTCTTT
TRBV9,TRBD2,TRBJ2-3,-,CASSVGSGLRTDTQYF,TGTGCCAGCAGCGTAGGTAGCGGGTTACGCACAGATACGCAGTATTTT
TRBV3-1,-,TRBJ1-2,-,CASSQFRDYGYTF,TGTGCCAGCAGCCAATTCAGGGACTATGGCTACACCTTC
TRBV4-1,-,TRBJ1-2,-,CASSQEGTNSYGYTF,TGCGCCAGCAGCCAAGAGGGCACGAACAGCTATGGCTACACCTTC
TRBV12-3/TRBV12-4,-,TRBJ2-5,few,CASRAPGRKTQYF,TGTGCCAGCAGGGCCCCCGGGCGGAAGACCCAGTACTTC
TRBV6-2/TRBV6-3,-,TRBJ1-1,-,CASSYWQGNTEAFF,TGTGCCAGCAGTTACTGGCAGGGAAATACTGAAGCTTTCTTT
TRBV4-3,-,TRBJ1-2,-,CASSQDTAGLPNYGYTF,TGCGCCAGCAGCCAAGATACGGCAGGCCTGCCTAACTATGGCTACACCTTC
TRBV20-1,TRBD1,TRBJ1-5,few,CSARAGGSNQPQHF,TGCAGTGCTAGAGCAGGGGGGAGTAATCAGCCCCAGCATTTT
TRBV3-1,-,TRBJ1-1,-,CASSQSSGSTEAFF,TGTGCCAGCAGCCAATCTTCGGGCAGCACTGAGGCTTTCTTT
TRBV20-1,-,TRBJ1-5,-,CSAGIGGTNQPQHF,TGCAGTGCCGGGATAGGGGGAACCAATCAGCCCCAGCATTTT
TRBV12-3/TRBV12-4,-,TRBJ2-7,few,CASSLVGLLYNEQYF,TGTGCCAGCAGTTTAGTGGGACTGCTCTACAATGAGCAGTACTTC
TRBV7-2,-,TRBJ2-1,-,CASTPPLAYEQFF,TGTGCCAGCACCCCCCCTCTGGCCTATGAGCAGTTCTTC
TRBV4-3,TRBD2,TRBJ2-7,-,CASSQKSGTLTYEQYF,TGCGCCAGCAGCCAAAAAAGCGGGACCCTGACCTACGAGCAGTACTTC
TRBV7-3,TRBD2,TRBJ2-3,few,CASSLTFSGSSTDTQYF,TGTGCCAGCAGCTTAACGTTCAGCGGGAGTTCGACAGATACGCAGTATTTT
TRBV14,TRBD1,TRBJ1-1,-,CASGLLQGLNTEAFF,TGTGCCAGCGGTTTGTTACAGGGGCTCAACACTGAAGCTTTCTTT
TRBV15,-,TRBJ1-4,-,CATSEARATNEKLFF,TGTGCCACCAGCGAGGCCAGAGCAACTAATGAAAAACTGTTTTTT
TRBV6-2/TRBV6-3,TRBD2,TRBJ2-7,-,CASRPSGTSGSEQYF,TGTGCCAGCAGACCGTCCGGGACTAGCGGGAGTGAGCAGTACTTC
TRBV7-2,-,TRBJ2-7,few,CASSFRGIVEQYF,TGTGCCAGCAGCTTCCGCGGGATCGTGGAGCAGTACTTC
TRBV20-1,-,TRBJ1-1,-,CSASQTRDTEAFF,TGCAGTGCATCCCAGACTCGGGACACTGAAGCTTTCTTT
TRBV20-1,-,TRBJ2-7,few,CSPKLGPVLNEQYF,TGCAGTCCAAAGCTTGGGCCAGTTCTGAACGAGCAGTACTTC
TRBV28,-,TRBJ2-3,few,CASSLHRSSTDTQYF,TGTGCCAGCAGTTTACACAGGTCTAGCACAGATACGCAGTATTTT
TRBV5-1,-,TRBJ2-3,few,CASSLDNANTQYF,TGCGCCAGCAGCTTGGACAACGCGAATACGCAGTATTTT
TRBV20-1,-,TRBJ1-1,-,CSATDVNTEAFF,TGCAGTGCTACGGATGTCAACACTGAAGCTTTCTTT
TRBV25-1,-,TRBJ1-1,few,CASSEFPNGDTEAFF,TGTGCCAGCAGTGAGTTCCCTAACGGGGACACTGAAGCTTTCTTT
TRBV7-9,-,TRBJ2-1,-,CASSSGSQGDEQFF,TGTGCCAGCAGCTCTGGGTCCCAGGGAGATGAGCAGTTCTTC
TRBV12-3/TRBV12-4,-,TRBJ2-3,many,CASTLLGAPTDTQYF,TGTGCCAGCACTTTACTCGGGGCCCCCACAGATACGCAGTATTTT
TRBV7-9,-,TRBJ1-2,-,CASSSGGLYGYTF,TGTGCCAGCAGCTCTGGGGGGCTCTATGGCTACACCTTC
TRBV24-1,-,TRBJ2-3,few,CATSDLRFDSTDTQYF,TGTGCCACCAGTGATTTGAGGTTCGACAGCACAGATACGCAGTATTTT
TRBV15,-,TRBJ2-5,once,CATSTEGGNQYF,TGTGCCACCAGCACCGAAGGGGGAAACCAGTACTTC
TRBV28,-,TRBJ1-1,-,CASTFATEAFF,TGTGCCAGCACCTTTGCAACTGAAGCTTTCTTT
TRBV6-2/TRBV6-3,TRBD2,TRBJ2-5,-,CASSALAGAFQETQYF,TGTGCCAGCAGCGCGCTAGCGGGAGCGTTCCAAGAGACCCAGTACTTC
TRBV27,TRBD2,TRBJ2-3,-,CACSLRAGGGPDTQYF,TGTGCCTGCAGTCTCAGAGCGGGAGGAGGGCCAGATACGCAGTATTTT